The sequence of this T cell receptor beta chain was determined in a study of blood T cell repertoires in COVID-19. Study details: The United States, Italy and Spain were the sources of the acute and convalescent COVID-19 samples. T cells, B-cell-depleted T cells, or PBMCs provided the cDNA or gDNA that served as material.

Authors' methods: It was from reference gene primer amplification that nucleated cell counts were estimated. The protocol was immunoSEQ multiplex PCR, while the TCRdb copy is restricted to in-frame clones and leaves out a portion. V, J and clone size derive from that table, while D and trimming were established from the DNA sequence. Counted here are tens of thousands of clones, roughly 80% occurring once; the ten biggest clones make up less than 10%. V gave up 0 bases and J gave up 7 bases, with 10 bases separating them. The CDR3 totals 14 residues. CDR1 and CDR2 from the germline V gene are SGHRS and YFSETQ.

Input material: peripheral blood. This receptor was taken from a human donor in a cohort sampled during active COVID-19. The chain joins TRBV5-1 to TRBJ1-4; D might be TRBD1 (5 bases). The CDR3 loop is CASSLGRGGEKLFF. The DNA of the CDR3 is TGCGCCAGCAGCTTGGGTAGGGGTGGTGAAAAACTGTTTTTT.